This TCR beta chain was profiled in a study of vaccination effects on CD4 cells after COVID-19. The CDR3 consists of 15 residues. CDR1 is SQVTM and CDR2 is ANQGSEA in the germline V gene. V lost 8 bases to trimming and J lost 3 bases, with 22 bases between them. On this clone itself: Its antigen remains unidentified.

Sequencing was preceded by expansion of antigen-specific CD4+ T cells with viral peptide pools in the ViraFEST assay. At the end of 10 days of culture, CD4+ T cells were isolated. Two doses of either BNT162b2 or mRNA-1273 were given to each participant. Assay: immunoSEQ multiplex PCR; the TCRdb copy retains only in-frame clones and omits some. This table holds 29,000 or so clones, 74% found once. The material sequenced was CD4+ T cells from PBMCs cultured with HCoV-OC43 spike peptides, taken after COVID-19 vaccination. Subset specified: HCoV-OC43 spike overlapping peptide pool stimulation. V gene TRBV29-1 combines with J gene TRBJ1-1; D might be TRBD1 (5 bases). This TCR came from a human donor who received a COVID-19 vaccine. The CDR3 nucleotides read TGCAGCACCGATACTGGAGGGACCCTTTACACTGAAGCTTTCTTT. Translated: CSTDTGGTLYTEAFF. The complete variable domain, with remaining parts taken from reference TRBV29-1 and TRBJ1-1, reads SAVISQKPSRDICQRGTSLTIQCQVDSQVTMMFWYRQQPGQSLTLIATANQGSEATYESGFVIDKFPISRPNLTFSTLTVSNMSPEDSSIYLCSTDTGGTLYTEAFFGQGTRLTVV.